This TCR beta chain was obtained from a study of monozygotic twins with cystic fibrosis. This table comes from immunoSEQ multiplex PCR, and its TCRdb copy is limited to in-frame clones, with some not included. The sample records more than 15,000 clones, 75% to 95% being singletons. As regards this clone: The target antigen is unknown.

Broader study findings: Clonality was generally low (median around 0.009), higher in the most severe patients.

Sample: blood. The source is a girl aged 2 to 9 with cystic fibrosis.

The CDR3 nucleotides are TGCGCCAGCAGCTTGGGCCAGTCGAGCTCCTACAATGAGCAGTTCTTC. It yields the protein CASSLGQSSSYNEQFF. The rearrangement links TRBV5-1 to TRBJ2-1; D not certain. Germline lookup yields CDR1 SGHRS and CDR2 YFSETQ. V gave up 0 bases and J gave up 0 bases, with 10 bases separating them. The CDR3 is 16 amino acids.